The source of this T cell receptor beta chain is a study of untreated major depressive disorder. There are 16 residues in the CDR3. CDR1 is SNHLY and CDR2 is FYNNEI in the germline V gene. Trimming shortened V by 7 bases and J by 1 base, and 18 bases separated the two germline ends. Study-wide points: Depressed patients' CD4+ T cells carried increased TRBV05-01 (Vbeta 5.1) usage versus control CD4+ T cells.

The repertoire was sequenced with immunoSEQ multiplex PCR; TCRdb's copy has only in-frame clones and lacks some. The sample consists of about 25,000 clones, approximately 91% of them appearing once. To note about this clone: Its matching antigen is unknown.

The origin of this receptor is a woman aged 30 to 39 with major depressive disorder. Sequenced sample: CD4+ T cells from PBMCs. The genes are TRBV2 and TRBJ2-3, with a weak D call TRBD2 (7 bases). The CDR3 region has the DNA TGTGCCAGCACGAGCCGGGGGGCGGGTGGCACAGATACGCAGTATTTT. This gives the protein CASTSRGAGGTDTQYF. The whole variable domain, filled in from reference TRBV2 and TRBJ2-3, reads EPEVTQTPSHQVTQMGQEVILRCVPISNHLYFYWYRQILGQKVEFLVSFYNNEISEKSEIFDDQFSVERPDGSNFTLKIRSTKLEDSAMYFCASTSRGAGGTDTQYFGPGTRLTVL.